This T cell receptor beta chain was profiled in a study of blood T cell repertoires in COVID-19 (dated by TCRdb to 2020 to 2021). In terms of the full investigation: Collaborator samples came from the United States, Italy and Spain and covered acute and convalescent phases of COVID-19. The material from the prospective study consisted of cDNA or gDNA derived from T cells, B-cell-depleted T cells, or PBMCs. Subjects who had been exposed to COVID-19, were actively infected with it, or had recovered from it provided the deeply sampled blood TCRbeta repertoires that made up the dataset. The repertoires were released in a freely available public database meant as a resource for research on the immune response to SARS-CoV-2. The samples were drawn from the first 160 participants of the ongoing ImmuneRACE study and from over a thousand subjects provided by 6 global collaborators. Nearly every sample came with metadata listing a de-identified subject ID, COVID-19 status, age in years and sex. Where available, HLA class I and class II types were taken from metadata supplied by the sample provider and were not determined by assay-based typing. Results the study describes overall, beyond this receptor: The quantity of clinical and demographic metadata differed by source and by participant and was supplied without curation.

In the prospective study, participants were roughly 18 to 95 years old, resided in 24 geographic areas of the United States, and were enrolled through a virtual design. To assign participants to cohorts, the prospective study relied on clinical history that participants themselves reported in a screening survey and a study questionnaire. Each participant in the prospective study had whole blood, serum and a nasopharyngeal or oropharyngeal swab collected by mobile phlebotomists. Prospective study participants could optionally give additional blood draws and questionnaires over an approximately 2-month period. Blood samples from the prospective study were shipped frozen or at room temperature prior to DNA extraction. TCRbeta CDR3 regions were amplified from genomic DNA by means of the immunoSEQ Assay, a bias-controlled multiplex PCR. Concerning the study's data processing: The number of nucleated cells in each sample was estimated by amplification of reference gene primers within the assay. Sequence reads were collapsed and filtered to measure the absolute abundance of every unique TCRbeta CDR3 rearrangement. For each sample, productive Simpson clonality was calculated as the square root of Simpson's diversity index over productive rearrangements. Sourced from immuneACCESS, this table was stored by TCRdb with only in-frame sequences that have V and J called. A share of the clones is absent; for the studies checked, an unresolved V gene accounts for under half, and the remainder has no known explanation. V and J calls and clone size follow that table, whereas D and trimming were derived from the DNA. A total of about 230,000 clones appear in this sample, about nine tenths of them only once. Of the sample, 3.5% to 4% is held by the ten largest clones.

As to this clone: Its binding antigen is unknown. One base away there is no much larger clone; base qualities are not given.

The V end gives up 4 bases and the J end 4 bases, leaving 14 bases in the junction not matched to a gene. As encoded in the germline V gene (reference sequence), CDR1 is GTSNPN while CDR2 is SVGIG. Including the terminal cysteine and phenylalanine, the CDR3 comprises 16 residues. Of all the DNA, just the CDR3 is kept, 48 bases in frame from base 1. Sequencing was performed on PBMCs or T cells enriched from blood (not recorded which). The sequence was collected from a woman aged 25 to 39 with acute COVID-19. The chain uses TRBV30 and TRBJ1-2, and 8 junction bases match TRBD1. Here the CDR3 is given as CAWMWTGIPSSYGYTF. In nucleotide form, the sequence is TGTGCCTGGATGTGGACAGGGATCCCCTCTTCCTATGGCTACACCTTC.